This T cell receptor (beta chain) was sequenced in a study of CXCR3-negative and CXCR3-positive naive CD8 T cells. Study observations and caveats: Fresh PBMCs served for most assays, and CXCR3 expression fell partially after cryopreservation. Comparison of naive cells showed more hydrophobic TRB CDR3s in CXCR3-positive than in CXCR3-negative naive cells. Similarly elevated diversity marked both naive subsets, with memory CD8+ cells showing far lower diversity. CXCR3-negative and CXCR3-positive naive cells shared comparable TRBV-TRBJ usage, but memory cells did not.

Phenotypically, naive CD8+ T cells corresponded to CD45RO-CCR7+CD27+CD95-. Concerning this clonotype: The antigen is unknown.

Carrying UMI labels, the TRB cDNA libraries were prepared through 5' RACE. From the 5' RACE reads, TCRdb lists one entry per CDR3 protein and no DNA. Its table lists roughly 6,000 distinct CDR3 sequences. This CDR3 is 12 amino acids long. Per germline, CDR1 LNHDA and CDR2 SQIVND (reference sequence). The V and J genes are TRBV19 and TRBJ2-5. This TCR derives from a human donor in good health. Some clones in this sample may be carry-over from other donors' samples. What was sequenced was naive CXCR3+ CD8+ T cells from blood. As for subset: CD45RO-CCR7+CD27+CD95- naive CD8+ T cells expressing CXCR3 (TNR3+). CDR3 sequence: CATIDFQETQYF.